The 32 T cell receptor beta chains listed next were all sequenced from one sample in a study of OX40 agonist ivuxolimab in advanced cancers. The table came from immunoSEQ multiplex PCR; TCRdb's copy has only in-frame clones and leaves some out. The sample contains about 16,000 clones, 75% to 90% of which appear only once. Sequencing used CD4+ or CD8+ T cells sorted from blood, obtained in a trial of the OX40 agonist ivuxolimab. The origin of the receptors is an adult with an advanced solid tumor such as melanoma, head and neck, liver or kidney cancer.

The chain joins TRBV2 to TRBJ1-3; D ambiguous. Germline values: CDR1 SNHLY, CDR2 FYNNEI. Trimming took 3 bases from V and 0 from J, leaving 9 bases between them. CDR3 length equals 15 residues. The DNA for the CDR3 is TGTGCCAGCAGTGATTGGGTTACCTCTGGAAACACCATATATTTT. This sequence encodes CASSDWVTSGNTIYF. The full variable domain, with the rest looked up from reference TRBV2 and TRBJ1-3, is EPEVTQTPSHQVTQMGQEVILRCVPISNHLYFYWYRQILGQKVEFLVSFYNNEISEKSEIFDDQFSVERPDGSNFTLKIRSTKLEDSAMYFCASSDWVTSGNTIYFGEGSWLTVV.

The chain uses TRBV6-6 and TRBJ1-1, with D uncertain. The CDR3 consists of 13 residues. In germline, CDR1 is MNHNY, CDR2 SVGAGI (reference sequence). V was clipped by 2 bases and J by 6 bases, with 10 bases between them. The CDR3 DNA reads as TGTGCCAGCAGTTACCTAGGGAGGGCTGAAGCTTTCTTT. Translated: CASSYLGRAEAFF.

This clone was counted once. The chain combines TRBV25-1 with TRBJ1-3; D might be TRBD1 (5 bases). V lost 1 base and J lost 4, with 14 bases in between. The CDR3 extends over 16 amino acids. Germline values: CDR1 MGHDK, CDR2 SYGVNS. The CDR3 sequence: CASSEWRVRVGNTIYF. In DNA form, the CDR3 reads TGTGCCAGCAGTGAATGGAGGGTCAGGGTCGGAAACACCATATATTTT.

The V gene is TRBV30, the J gene TRBJ2-5; D uncertain. Trimming removed 1 base at V and 1 base at J, with 4 bases between. CDR1 is GTSNPN and CDR2 is SVGIG in the germline V gene (reference sequence). The CDR3 spans 12 residues. CDR3 sequence: CAWSGSQETQYF. For the CDR3, the DNA is TGTGCCTGGAGTGGCAGCCAAGAGACCCAGTACTTC.

This clone was recorded a few times. V and J are TRBV9 and TRBJ1-2, with 11 bases identical to TRBD1. Germline V gene data show CDR1 as SGDLS and CDR2 as YYNGEE. Trimming cost V 5 bases and J 8 bases; bases outside gene matches: 2. The CDR3 contains 12 residues. The CDR3 region has the DNA TGTGCCAGCAGGGGACAGGGGGAAGGCTACACCTTC. Encoded protein: CASRGQGEGYTF.

This rearrangement joins TRBV4-1 to TRBJ2-7, with 11 bases that match TRBD2. The CDR3 runs 17 residues. The V segment lost 1 base and the J segment 3 bases; nucleotides outside the gene matches: 8. The germline V gene has CDR1 MGHRA and CDR2 YSYEKL. The chain's CDR3 is CASSQVLAGASHYEQYF. In nucleotides, the CDR3 is TGCGCCAGCAGCCAAGTACTAGCGGGAGCGTCCCACTACGAGCAGTACTTC.

The rearrangement links TRBV27 to TRBJ1-5; tentative D call: TRBD1 (6 bases). The germline V gene encodes CDR1 MNHEY and CDR2 SMNVEV (reference sequence). Trimming cost V 7 bases and J 2 bases, with 18 bases left between them. The CDR3 spans 16 residues. The CDR3 protein is CASKPGQLIGNQPQHF. In DNA, the CDR3 is TGTGCCAGCAAGCCGGGACAACTTATAGGCAATCAGCCCCAGCATTTT.

The chain employs TRBV4-2 and TRBJ2-5; 9 nucleotides align to TRBD2. The DNA end is a closer match to TRBJ2-7, so the J assignment may be wrong. This CDR3 has 17 residues. Germline CDR1 LGHNA, CDR2 YNFKEQ. This CDR3 reads CASSQASGLAFSGEQYF. The CDR3 nucleotides read TGTGCCAGCAGCCAAGCGAGCGGACTAGCGTTTTCGGGCGAGCAGTACTTC.

V usage is TRBV10-3 and J usage is TRBJ2-3, with 8 bases fitting TRBD2. The CDR3 contains 16 residues. Per the germline V gene, CDR1 is ENHRY and CDR2 is SYGVKD. V lost 2 bases to trimming and J lost 2 bases; unmatched junction nucleotides: 6. CDR3 loop: CAISERGSGVTDTQYF. CDR3 nucleotides: TGTGCCATCAGTGAGCGGGGTAGCGGGGTCACAGATACGCAGTATTTT.

The chain joins TRBV14 to TRBJ1-3; unclear D gene. This CDR3 comprises 12 residues. Germline V CDR1 and CDR2: SGHDN, FVKESK. V gave up 3 bases and J gave up 4 bases, with 4 bases separating them. The CDR3 DNA follows: TGTGCCAGCAGCCAGAGAGGAAACACCATATATTTT. Translation gives CASSQRGNTIYF.

V gene TRBV5-6 combines with J gene TRBJ2-7; possibly TRBD1 for D (5 bases). V lost 2 bases to trimming and J lost 3 bases, with 9 bases between them. Germline CDR1 and CDR2: SGHDT and YYEEEE. The CDR3 loop spans 13 amino acids. CDR3 DNA sequence: TGTGCCAGCAGCTTACAGGCGTACTACGAGCAGTACTTC. Amino acids: CASSLQAYYEQYF.

This chain connects TRBV28 to TRBJ1-3, with no clear D. CDR1 is MDHEN, CDR2 SYDVKM, per germline. CDR3 length: 16 residues. Trimming removed 5 bases from V and 7 bases from J, with 21 bases in between. CDR3 protein: CASSRIQSVLVNTIYF. The DNA for the CDR3 is TGTGCCAGCAGTCGTATCCAGAGCGTGCTCGTCAACACCATATATTTT.

V usage is TRBV5-6 and J usage is TRBJ2-2; D is uncertain. The CDR3 spans 15 residues. CDR1 and CDR2 (germline): SGHDT, YYEEEE. Trimming removed 1 base at V and 0 bases at J, with 7 bases between. The CDR3 DNA follows: TGTGCCAGCAGCTTGTTGTCAGCGAACACCGGGGAGCTGTTTTTT. Amino acids: CASSLLSANTGELFF.

The rearrangement links TRBV19 to TRBJ1-5; tentative D call: TRBD1 (5 bases). The CDR3 runs 14 residues. Germline values: CDR1 LNHDA, CDR2 SQIVND (reference sequence). Trimming stripped 7 bases from V and 2 bases from J, with 12 bases between. The CDR3 region has the DNA TGTGCCAGTAACAAATGGGGGGGCAATCAGCCCCAGCATTTT. This gives the protein CASNKWGGNQPQHF.

The chain carries TRBV2 and TRBJ1-1; 7 nucleotides match TRBD1. Germline trimming cut 6 bases from V and 1 base from J; bases unmatched to any gene: 5. The CDR3 runs to 14 residues. Germline CDR1 SNHLY, CDR2 FYNNEI. The CDR3 DNA sequence: TGTGCCAGCAGAACCGACAGGGCGAACACTGAAGCTTTCTTT. Amino acids: CASRTDRANTEAFF.

V and J are TRBV5-1 and TRBJ2-5; TRBD2 might be the D (6 bases). Germline lookup yields CDR1 SGHRS and CDR2 YFSETQ. This CDR3 has 13 amino acids. V lost 4 bases to trimming and J lost 2 bases, with 9 bases between them. In nucleotides, the CDR3 is TGCGCCAGCAGCACGGGAGTACAAGAGACCCAGTACTTC. Translation: CASSTGVQETQYF. Full variable domain (rest looked up from reference TRBV5-1 and TRBJ2-5): KAGVTQTPRYLIKTRGQQVTLSCSPISGHRSVSWYQQTPGQGLQFLFEYFSETQRNKGNFPGRFSGRQFSNSRSEMNVSTLELGDSALYLCASSTGVQETQYFGPGTRLLVL.

The chain uses TRBV18 and TRBJ2-1; TRBD2 agrees at 13 bases. The germline V gene has CDR1 KGHSH and CDR2 LQKENI. The CDR3 spans 18 residues. V was clipped by 2 bases and J by 1 base; unmatched bases: 5. CDR3: CASSPSLAGGVSYNEQFF. CDR3 coding DNA: TGTGCCAGCTCACCATCACTAGCGGGAGGGGTGTCCTACAATGAGCAGTTCTTC.

The chain recombines TRBV7-9 with TRBJ2-5, with a weak D call TRBD2 (6 bases). This CDR3 has 14 residues. From germline, CDR1 is SEHNR and CDR2 FQNEAQ (reference sequence). Trimming removed 5 bases from V and 7 bases from J, with 17 bases in between. This chain's CDR3 is CASSPWDFFGTQYF. CDR3 DNA sequence: TGTGCCAGCAGCCCATGGGACTTTTTTGGGACCCAGTACTTC.

The chain joins TRBV4-3 to TRBJ2-1; TRBD2 matches at 11 bases. There are 20 residues in the CDR3. The junction had 15 bases not matched to a gene; V was cut back by 4 bases and J by 1 base. The germline V gene encodes CDR1 LGHNA and CDR2 YSLEER. The CDR3 reads CASSRNVGATSGSSYNEQFF. The CDR3 DNA sequence: TGCGCCAGCAGCCGGAATGTGGGGGCTACTAGCGGGAGTTCCTACAATGAGCAGTTCTTC.

The V gene is TRBV6-6, the J gene TRBJ2-7; 9 nucleotides align to TRBD1. The CDR3 has 14 amino acids. Per germline, CDR1 MNHNY and CDR2 SVGAGI (reference sequence). V was pared by 5 bases and J by 0 bases, with 2 bases of the junction left unmatched. The CDR3 region is CASSPDRGSYEQYF. DNA for the CDR3: TGTGCCAGCAGTCCGGACAGGGGCTCCTACGAGCAGTACTTC.

This chain joins TRBV9 and TRBJ2-2; TRBD2 matches at 12 bases. Trimming at V came to 0 bases and at J to 4 bases, leaving 7 bases not matched to a gene. The CDR3 contains 18 residues. Germline values: CDR1 SGDLS, CDR2 YYNGEE. The CDR3 reads CASSVDGTSGLGTGELFF. The CDR3, as DNA: TGTGCCAGCAGCGTAGACGGGACTAGCGGGCTAGGCACCGGGGAGCTGTTTTTT.

The chain uses TRBV6-5 and TRBJ2-7, with D perhaps matching TRBD1 or TRBD2 (5 bases each). The CDR3 totals 15 residues. V lost 6 bases and J 0 bases, leaving 15 bases between the germline ends. Germline V lookup: CDR1 MNHEY, CDR2 SVGAGI. The CDR3 reads CASRGSQGSSYEQYF. CDR3 sequence (DNA): TGTGCCAGCAGGGGGAGTCAGGGCAGCTCCTACGAGCAGTACTTC.

DNA of the CDR3: TGTGCCATTAGGACAGGGGGCTACGAGCAGTACTTC. It translates to CAIRTGGYEQYF. The chain carries TRBV10-3 and TRBJ2-7, with TRBD1 matching over 10 bases. The V and J ends lost 9 bases and 3 bases, in that order; junction bases with no gene match: 2. The CDR3 extends over 12 amino acids. The germline V gene encodes CDR1 ENHRY and CDR2 SYGVKD.

The chain carries TRBV27 and TRBJ2-2; D call uncertain. Germline values: CDR1 MNHEY, CDR2 SMNVEV (reference sequence). Trimming removed 6 bases from V and 1 base from J, with 6 bases in between. CDR3 length: 13 amino acids. CDR3 in amino acids: CASRSENTGELFF. The CDR3 DNA reads TGTGCCAGCAGGTCGGAGAACACCGGGGAGCTGTTTTTT.

The chain joins TRBV19 to TRBJ2-2; D gene unclear. The CDR3 covers 17 residues. Germline V gene sequence: CDR1 LNHDA, CDR2 SQIVND (reference sequence). V was shortened by 7 bases and J by 0 bases, with 18 bases between the two germline ends. The CDR3 DNA sequence: TGTGCCAGTACTTCGAAAGAGTGGGGTTCGAACACCGGGGAGCTGTTTTTT. Amino acid sequence: CASTSKEWGSNTGELFF.

The chain carries TRBV7-3 and TRBJ2-1; perhaps TRBD2 as D (6 bases). The CDR3 has 15 amino acids. The germline V and J ends were trimmed by 5 bases and 5 bases, with 16 bases remaining between them. Germline V gives CDR1 SGHTA, CDR2 FQGTGA. The CDR3: CASSPGRVLNNEQFF. For the CDR3, the DNA is TGTGCCAGCAGCCCCGGGAGAGTCTTGAACAATGAGCAGTTCTTC.

This chain links TRBV5-1 with TRBJ2-5; D gene ambiguous. Trimming pared 2 bases from V and 5 bases from J, leaving 13 bases between. Germline CDR1 SGHRS, CDR2 YFSETQ. This CDR3 is built from 14 residues. This CDR3 reads CASSFLGSTETQYF. Here the CDR3 DNA reads TGCGCCAGCAGCTTTTTGGGCAGTACGGAGACCCAGTACTTC. The full variable domain, rest sourced from reference TRBV5-1 and TRBJ2-5, is KAGVTQTPRYLIKTRGQQVTLSCSPISGHRSVSWYQQTPGQGLQFLFEYFSETQRNKGNFPGRFSGRQFSNSRSEMNVSTLELGDSALYLCASSFLGSTETQYFGPGTRLLVL.

The chain joins TRBV6-1 to TRBJ1-1; no firm D call. Germline CDR1 and CDR2: MNHNS and SASEGT. V gave up 9 bases and J gave up 0 bases, with 11 bases separating them. The CDR3 is made up of 13 amino acids. CDR3 sequence reads: CASKTSLNTEAFF. The CDR3 DNA reads TGTGCCAGTAAGACAAGCTTGAACACTGAAGCTTTCTTT.

The chain employs TRBV9 and TRBJ2-7, with TRBD2 matching 7 bases. Germline V CDR1 and CDR2: SGDLS, YYNGEE. This CDR3 has 15 amino acids. With V trimmed by 2 bases and J by 4 bases, 9 bases remained unmatched. The CDR3 region has the DNA TGTGCCAGCAGCGTTAGTGGCGGGAGTGGGTACGAGCAGTACTTC. Residues: CASSVSGGSGYEQYF.

The rearrangement links TRBV18 to TRBJ2-2; 8 bases agree with TRBD1. V lost 4 bases to trimming and J lost 0 bases; unmatched junction nucleotides: 1. Germline loops: CDR1 KGHSH, CDR2 LQKENI. The CDR3 runs 15 residues. This chain's CDR3 is CASSRGQANTGELFF. DNA of the CDR3: TGTGCCAGCTCACGGGGACAGGCGAACACCGGGGAGCTGTTTTTT.

The chain links TRBV19 to TRBJ1-3; D call uncertain. Trimming stripped 10 bases from V and 1 base from J, with 5 bases between. This CDR3 has 11 amino acids. The germline gives CDR1 LNHDA, CDR2 SQIVND (reference sequence). The CDR3 DNA sequence: TGTGCCACCGTGTCTGGAAACACCATATATTTT. Encoded protein: CATVSGNTIYF.

The chain combines TRBV27 with TRBJ2-3; the D gene is possibly TRBD2 (6 bases). The CDR3 spans 13 residues. The V end lost 8 bases, the J end lost 3 bases, and 12 bases lay between the germline ends. The germline CDR1 and CDR2 sequences are MNHEY and SMNVEV (reference sequence). The CDR3 loop is CASRRLVTDTQYF. Written as DNA, the CDR3 is TGTGCCAGCCGAAGACTAGTTACAGATACGCAGTATTTT.